One sample yielded the 24 T cell receptor beta chains listed below, sequenced in a study of T cells in Graves' hyperthyroidism and ophthalmopathy (dated by TCRdb to between 2018 and 2020). Library preparation used multiplex PCR. The instrument given in TCRdb is Illumina HiSeq 2000. TCR beta CDR3 regions were amplified from RNA transcripts. For the first round of RT-PCR on the TCR CDR3, the HTBI primer set was used together with the Qiagen OneStep RT-PCR kit. TCRdb trimmed public reads at Q25 via fastp, called clones via MiXCR and kept in-frame beta chains. Rows with one shared CDR3 protein collapse into an entry with the most common genes and DNA. The sample profile shows around 500,000 distinct CDR3 sequences; 22% of them were found once. The top ten clonotypes cover under 55% of the sample. Sequences were obtained from blood. These receptors were obtained from a woman between 65 and 79 years old with Graves' ophthalmopathy.

The CDR3 is CASSQDQVTEAFF. The CDR3 nucleotides are TGCGCCAGCAGCCAAGACCAGGTGACTGAAGCTTTCTTT. J is TRBJ1-1 and V is TRBV4-3; no clear D gene. Trimming left V 0 bases short and J 5 bases short, with 7 bases between. Germline lookup yields CDR1 LGHNA and CDR2 YSLEER. This CDR3 spans 13 amino acids.

This clonotype was counted at least ten times. The chain has TRBV3-1 and TRBJ1-2; D is ambiguous. The V gene lost 0 bases and the J gene lost 3 bases, with 8 bases spanning the gap. Germline lookup yields CDR1 LGHDT and CDR2 YNNKEL (reference sequence). This CDR3 region has 14 residues. Written as DNA, the CDR3 is TGTGCCAGCAGCCAAGATATGAGGGACTATGGCTACACCTTC. Its protein is CASSQDMRDYGYTF.

This clonotype showed up just once. V gene TRBV29-1 combines with J gene TRBJ2-2; no reliable D call. There are 13 residues in the CDR3. V was shortened by 3 bases and J by 0 bases, with 5 bases between the two germline ends. Germline assignment: CDR1 SQVTM and CDR2 ANQGSEA. For the CDR3, the DNA is TGCAGCGTTGACCAAACGAACACCGGGGAGCTGTTTTTT. Protein product: CSVDQTNTGELFF.

V and J are TRBV5-1 and TRBJ2-1; D may correspond to TRBD1 or TRBD2 (5 bases each). V lost 0 bases to trimming and J lost 4 bases, with 11 bases between them. Looked up from germline, CDR1 is SGHRS and CDR2 is YFSETQ. This CDR3 contains 15 residues. The CDR3 reads CASSLERGGYNEQFF. CDR3 DNA sequence: TGCGCCAGCAGCTTGGAGAGGGGTGGGTACAATGAGCAGTTCTTC.

V gene TRBV28 combines with J gene TRBJ2-7, with 14 bases lining up with TRBD2. Germline trimming cut 7 bases from V and 7 bases from J; bases unmatched to any gene: 15. The CDR3 sequence is 17 residues long. The V gene's germline CDR1 is MDHEN and CDR2 SYDVKM. CDR3 DNA: TGTGCCAGCACCCCCCGGAGGGGACTAGCGGGAGAGGCAGAGCAGTACTTC. It yields the protein CASTPRRGLAGEAEQYF.

This chain links TRBV27 with TRBJ2-7; D might be TRBD1 (6 bases). The CDR3 has 15 residues. CDR1 is MNHEY, CDR2 SMNVEV, per germline (reference sequence). The ends were cut back, 5 bases at V and 4 bases at J, with 18 bases in the middle. CDR3 DNA sequence: TGTGCCAGCAGTAAGGACAGCTCACTTCAATACGAGCAGTACTTC. Its translation: CASSKDSSLQYEQYF.

This chain links TRBV28 with TRBJ2-1; TRBD2 aligns across 10 bases. Germline V gene sequence: CDR1 MDHEN, CDR2 SYDVKM. The CDR3 totals 19 residues. V gave up 6 bases and J gave up 3 bases; unmatched junction bases: 17. DNA of the CDR3: TGTGCCAGCAGCCCTTTGGTCTTAGGACTAGCGGAACTCTACAATGAGCAGTTCTTC. This gives the protein CASSPLVLGLAELYNEQFF.

This clonotype was observed a few times. This sequence joins TRBV5-1 and TRBJ1-5; D gene ambiguous. V dropped 1 base and J dropped 0 bases, with 8 bases sitting between them. Looked up from germline, CDR1 is SGHRS and CDR2 is YFSETQ. The CDR3 has 15 amino acids. CDR3 nucleotide sequence: TGCGCCAGCAGCTTGAAACAGAATAGCAATCAGCCCCAGCATTTT. This encodes CASSLKQNSNQPQHF. Filled out from reference TRBV5-1 and TRBJ1-5, the complete variable domain reads KAGVTQTPRYLIKTRGQQVTLSCSPISGHRSVSWYQQTPGQGLQFLFEYFSETQRNKGNFPGRFSGRQFSNSRSEMNVSTLELGDSALYLCASSLKQNSNQPQHFGDGTRLSIL.

The CDR3 is CASSDTSSSNQPQHF. CDR3 sequence (DNA): TGTGCCAGCAGCGACACCTCCTCTAGCAATCAGCCCCAGCATTTT. The J gene is TRBJ1-5, the V gene TRBV7-2; D is uncertain. Germline lookup yields CDR1 SGHTA and CDR2 FQGNSA. This CDR3 has 15 residues. Trimming pared 5 bases from V and 0 bases from J, leaving 11 bases between.

This sequence joins TRBV13 and TRBJ2-7, with 9 positions matching TRBD2. Trimming took 8 bases from V and 7 from J; bases not matched to a gene: 12. The CDR3 totals 14 residues. The germline V gene encodes CDR1 PRHDT and CDR2 FYEKMQ (reference sequence). CDR3: CASALGLAPREQYF. CDR3 DNA: TGTGCCAGCGCCTTGGGACTAGCCCCTCGGGAGCAGTACTTC.

With regard to this clonotype: Since a much larger clone is just one base distant, this may be a read error. This chain joins TRBV28 and TRBJ1-2, with D tentatively TRBD1 (6 bases). The germline V and J ends were trimmed by 1 base and 7 bases, with 13 bases remaining between them. The CDR3 spans 14 residues. The germline V gene encodes CDR1 MDHEN and CDR2 SYDVKM. CDR3 amino acids: CASSLSRGASGYTF. The CDR3 nucleotides read TGTGCCAGCAGTTTATCACGGGGGGCTTCTGGCTACACCTTC.

The chain employs TRBV12-3 or TRBV12-4 and TRBJ2-7; D possibly uses TRBD1 or TRBD2 (5 bases each). The length of the CDR3 is 14 residues. Trimming removed 4 bases at V and 2 bases at J, with 12 bases between. The CDR3 sequence: CASSWGGGAYEQYF. DNA of the CDR3: TGTGCCAGCAGTTGGGGCGGAGGAGCCTACGAGCAGTACTTC.

This chain joins TRBV28 and TRBJ2-7; D remains ambiguous. Trimming took 4 bases from V and 2 from J, leaving 9 bases between them. The germline gives CDR1 MDHEN, CDR2 SYDVKM. The CDR3 contains 13 residues. DNA for the CDR3: TGTGCCAGCAGTTCTGCCTCGGCCTACGAGCAGTACTTC. Translation: CASSSASAYEQYF.

This clonotype was seen a handful of times. This chain joins TRBV5-1 and TRBJ1-2; the D is unclear. There are 13 residues in the CDR3. Germline CDR1 is SGHRS and CDR2 is YFSETQ. V lost 2 bases to trimming and J lost 8 bases, with 13 bases between them. CDR3 nucleotides: TGCGCCAGCAGCTTCGGGAATTTTGAGGGCTACACCTTC. Its protein is CASSFGNFEGYTF.

This clonotype was detected ten times or more. The chain uses TRBV11-2 and TRBJ2-5, with 10 nucleotides matching TRBD2. The J segment lost 5 bases and the V segment lost 8 bases, leaving 14 bases of the junction unmatched. The germline V gene has CDR1 SGHAT and CDR2 FQNNGV. The CDR3 runs 16 residues. The CDR3 DNA follows: TGTGCCAGCGAACCTCTAGCGGGAGTAAGGTCGGAGACCCAGTACTTC. As protein: CASEPLAGVRSETQYF.

This clonotype was counted at least ten times. The rearrangement links TRBV7-9 to TRBJ2-1; D gene ambiguous. The CDR3 contains 15 residues. CDR1 and CDR2 (germline): SEHNR, FQNEAQ (reference sequence). The germline V and J ends were trimmed by 1 base and 2 bases, with 9 bases remaining between them. The CDR3 coding sequence is TGTGCCAGCAGCTTAGTTGGGGTTGCCTACAATGAGCAGTTCTTC. This gives the protein CASSLVGVAYNEQFF.

This clonotype was recorded at least ten times. CDR3 DNA: TGCGCCAGCAGCTCAACGGACAGGGCAAGCGCTGAAGCTTTCTTT. It translates to CASSSTDRASAEAFF. The chain couples TRBV5-1 to TRBJ1-1, with 8 bases aligning to TRBD1. The trim removed 3 bases at V and 6 bases at J, leaving 10 bases unmatched. The CDR3 totals 15 residues. Germline V gene data show CDR1 as SGHRS and CDR2 as YFSETQ.

This clonotype was detected a few times. The chain joins TRBV12-3 or TRBV12-4 to TRBJ2-1; TRBD2 matches at 7 bases. The CDR3 is 17 amino acids. V gave up 3 bases and J gave up 0 bases; unmatched junction bases: 8. CDR3 bases: TGTGCCAGCAGTTTCTCTATAGCGGGTAGCTCCTACAATGAGCAGTTCTTC. This codes for CASSFSIAGSSYNEQFF.

This clonotype was seen only a few times. The rearrangement joins TRBV6-6 to TRBJ1-5, with D tentatively TRBD1 (5 bases). The V end lost 2 bases, the J end lost 7 bases, and 12 bases lay between the germline ends. Germline V gene sequence: CDR1 MNHNY, CDR2 SVGAGI (reference sequence). This CDR3 has 14 amino acids. CDR3: CASSYGGGGQPQHF. The CDR3 DNA sequence: TGTGCCAGCAGTTACGGGGGAGGCGGGCAGCCCCAGCATTTT.

J is TRBJ2-7 and V is TRBV12-3 or TRBV12-4; weak D call: TRBD1 (6 bases). Trimming left V 6 bases short and J 3 bases short, with 12 bases between. CDR3 length: 13 amino acids. CDR3 amino acids: CASRGDTIYEQYF. CDR3 nucleotide sequence: TGTGCCAGCAGGGGGGACACCATCTACGAGCAGTACTTC.

This clonotype showed up just a few times. This chain links TRBV28 with TRBJ2-2, with D maybe TRBD1 (6 bases). The germline V gene encodes CDR1 MDHEN and CDR2 SYDVKM. This CDR3 region has 14 residues. Between the trimmed V and J ends, which lost 6 bases and 1 base, there was a span of 9 bases. CDR3 bases: TGTGCCAGCAGATCGGGACAGAACACCGGGGAGCTGTTTTTT. It codes for CASRSGQNTGELFF.

This clonotype was observed a handful of times. This rearrangement joins TRBV2 to TRBJ2-2; 9 bases are a match to TRBD1. Germline CDR1 reads SNHLY; CDR2 reads FYNNEI. V was clipped by 4 bases and J by 7 bases; unmatched bases: 7. This CDR3 has 15 residues. CDR3 sequence reads: CASSAQGAEYGELFF. The CDR3, as DNA: TGTGCCAGCAGTGCACAGGGGGCGGAATACGGGGAGCTGTTTTTT. Drawing the rest from reference TRBV2 and TRBJ2-2, the complete variable domain is EPEVTQTPSHQVTQMGQEVILRCVPISNHLYFYWYRQILGQKVEFLVSFYNNEISEKSEIFDDQFSVERPDGSNFTLKIRSTKLEDSAMYFCASSAQGAEYGELFFGEGSRLTVL.

This rearrangement joins TRBV5-1 to TRBJ2-3; TRBD2 might be the D (5 bases). The CDR3 has 15 amino acids. V lost 1 base and J lost 2, with 11 bases in between. The germline V gene has CDR1 SGHRS and CDR2 YFSETQ. CDR3 amino acids: CASSLPLLDTDTQYF. CDR3 nucleotides: TGCGCCAGCAGCTTGCCGCTACTAGACACAGATACGCAGTATTTT. The full variable domain, rest sourced from reference TRBV5-1 and TRBJ2-3, is KAGVTQTPRYLIKTRGQQVTLSCSPISGHRSVSWYQQTPGQGLQFLFEYFSETQRNKGNFPGRFSGRQFSNSRSEMNVSTLELGDSALYLCASSLPLLDTDTQYFGPGTRLTVL.

This clonotype occurred many times. The chain recombines TRBV20-1 with TRBJ2-3; possible D gene TRBD2, 6 bases. Trimming left V 3 bases short and J 2 bases short, with 15 bases between. The CDR3 length is 15 residues. Germline V gene lookup returns CDR1 DFQATT and CDR2 SNEGSKA (reference sequence). Here the CDR3 reads CSASSREAITDTQYF. CDR3 DNA sequence: TGCAGTGCTAGTTCGAGGGAGGCTATCACAGATACGCAGTATTTT.